This T cell receptor beta chain appears in the sequencing data of a study of identical twins. TCRdb used MiXCR to reprocess the 5' RACE reads, holding one entry per CDR3 protein. The data show roughly 1.6 million distinct CDR3 sequences, 32% seen once. This clonotype was seen only a few times. Germline CDR1 reads LNHDA; CDR2 reads SQIVND (reference sequence). This CDR3 is built from 14 residues. V was cut by 7 bases and J by 11 bases, with 23 bases left in between. This chain joins TRBV19 and TRBJ2-5, with a tentative D call TRBD2 (9 bases). Input material: cord blood. The receptor comes from a newborn girl in good health. The CDR3 protein is CASTFAGGTGEQYF. DNA of the CDR3: TGTGCCAGTACCTTTGCGGGAGGGACAGGTGAGCAGTACTTC.